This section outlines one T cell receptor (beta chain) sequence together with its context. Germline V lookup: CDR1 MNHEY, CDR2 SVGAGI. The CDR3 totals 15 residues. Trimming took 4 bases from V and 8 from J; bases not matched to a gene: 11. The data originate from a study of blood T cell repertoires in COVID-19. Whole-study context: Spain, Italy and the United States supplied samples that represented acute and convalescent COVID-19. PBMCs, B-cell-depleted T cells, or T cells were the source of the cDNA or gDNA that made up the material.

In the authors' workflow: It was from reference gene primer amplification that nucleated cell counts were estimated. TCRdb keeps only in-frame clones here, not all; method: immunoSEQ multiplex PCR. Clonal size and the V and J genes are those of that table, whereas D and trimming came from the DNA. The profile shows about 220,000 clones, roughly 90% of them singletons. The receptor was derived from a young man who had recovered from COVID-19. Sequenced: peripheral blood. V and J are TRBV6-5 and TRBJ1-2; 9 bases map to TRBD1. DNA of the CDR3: TGTGCCAGCAGTTTTATCCGGGACAGGGTGGGAGGCTACACCTTC. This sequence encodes CASSFIRDRVGGYTF.